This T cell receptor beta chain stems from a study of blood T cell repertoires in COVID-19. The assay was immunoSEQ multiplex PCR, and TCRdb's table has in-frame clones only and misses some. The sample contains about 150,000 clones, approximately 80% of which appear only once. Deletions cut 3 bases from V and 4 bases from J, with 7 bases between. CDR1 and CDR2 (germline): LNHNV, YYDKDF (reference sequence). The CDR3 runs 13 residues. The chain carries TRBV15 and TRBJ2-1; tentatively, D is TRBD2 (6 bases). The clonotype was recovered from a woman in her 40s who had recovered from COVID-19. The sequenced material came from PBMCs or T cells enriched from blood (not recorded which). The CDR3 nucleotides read TGTGCCACCAGCAGTAGCGGATACAATGAGCAGTTCTTC. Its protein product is CATSSSGYNEQFF.